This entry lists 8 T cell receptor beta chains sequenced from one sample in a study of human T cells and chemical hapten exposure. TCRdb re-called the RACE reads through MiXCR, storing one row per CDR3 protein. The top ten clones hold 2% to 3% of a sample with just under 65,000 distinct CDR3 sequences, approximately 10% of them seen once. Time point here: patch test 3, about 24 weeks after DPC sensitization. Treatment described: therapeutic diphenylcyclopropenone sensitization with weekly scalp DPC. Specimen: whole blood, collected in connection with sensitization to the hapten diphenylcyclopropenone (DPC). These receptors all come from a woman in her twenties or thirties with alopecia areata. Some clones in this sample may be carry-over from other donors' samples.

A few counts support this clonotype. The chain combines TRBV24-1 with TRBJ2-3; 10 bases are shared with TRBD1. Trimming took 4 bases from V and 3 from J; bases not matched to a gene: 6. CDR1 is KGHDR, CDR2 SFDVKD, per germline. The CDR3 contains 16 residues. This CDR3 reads CATSDRGQGRTDTQYF. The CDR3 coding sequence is TGTGCCACCAGTGACCGGGGACAGGGGAGGACAGATACGCAGTATTTT.

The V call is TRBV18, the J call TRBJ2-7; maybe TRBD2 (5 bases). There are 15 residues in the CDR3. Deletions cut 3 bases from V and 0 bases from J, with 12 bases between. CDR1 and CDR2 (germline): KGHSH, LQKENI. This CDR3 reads CASSPRDSSSYEQYF. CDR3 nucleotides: TGTGCCAGCTCACCTCGGGATTCCAGCTCCTACGAGCAGTACTTC.

CDR3 nucleotide sequence: TGTGCCAGCAGCTTGGGGAGGCAGGGAATGAATGAGCAGTTCTTC. Its protein is CASSLGRQGMNEQFF. The V call is TRBV5-4, the J call TRBJ2-1; D might be TRBD1 or TRBD2, each matching 5 bases. This CDR3 has 15 amino acids. The V end lost 0 bases, the J end lost 7 bases, and 14 bases lay between the germline ends. Germline V CDR1 and CDR2: SGHNT, YYREEE (reference sequence).

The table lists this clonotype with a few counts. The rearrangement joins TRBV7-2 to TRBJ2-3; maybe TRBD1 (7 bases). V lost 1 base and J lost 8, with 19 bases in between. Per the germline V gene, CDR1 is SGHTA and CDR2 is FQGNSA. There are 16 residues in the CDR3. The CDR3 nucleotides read TGTGCCAGCAGCTTAGGAGGCGGGACAGTCCCCGGTACGCAGTATTTT. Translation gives CASSLGGGTVPGTQYF.

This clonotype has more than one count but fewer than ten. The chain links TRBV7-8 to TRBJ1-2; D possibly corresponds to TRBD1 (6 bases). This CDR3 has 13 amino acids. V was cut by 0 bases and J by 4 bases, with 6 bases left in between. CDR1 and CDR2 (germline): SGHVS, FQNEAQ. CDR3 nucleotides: TGTGCCAGCAGCTTAGCGGGGGCCTATGGCTACACCTTC. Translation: CASSLAGAYGYTF.

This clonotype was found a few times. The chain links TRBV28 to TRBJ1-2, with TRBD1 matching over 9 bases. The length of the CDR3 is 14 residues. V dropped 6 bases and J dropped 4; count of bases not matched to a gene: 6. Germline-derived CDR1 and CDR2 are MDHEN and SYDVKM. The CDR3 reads CASRGQGISYGYTF. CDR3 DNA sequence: TGTGCCAGCAGGGGACAGGGAATATCCTATGGCTACACCTTC.

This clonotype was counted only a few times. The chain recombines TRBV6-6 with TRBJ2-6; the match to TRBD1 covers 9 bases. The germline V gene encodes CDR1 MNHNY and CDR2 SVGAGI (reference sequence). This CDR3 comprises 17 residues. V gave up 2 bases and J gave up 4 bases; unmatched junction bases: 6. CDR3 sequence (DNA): TGTGCCAGCAGTTACCCGGGACAGGGCGCCGGGGCCAACGTCCTGACTTTC. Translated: CASSYPGQGAGANVLTF.

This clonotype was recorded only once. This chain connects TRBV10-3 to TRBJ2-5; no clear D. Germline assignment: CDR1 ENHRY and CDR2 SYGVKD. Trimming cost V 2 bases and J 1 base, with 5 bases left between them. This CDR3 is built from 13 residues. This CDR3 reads CAISEPTQETQYF. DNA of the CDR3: TGTGCCATCAGTGAGCCAACCCAAGAGACCCAGTACTTC.